The entry below describes one T cell receptor beta chain. As yet, its antigen is unknown. The data originate from a study of shared clonotypes between healthy human individuals. The overall study: Each donor's CD4 naive and CD4 memory cells filled three plates apiece, CD8 naive two, and CD8 memory one. Study results and caveats: Naive subsets tended to show greater estimated richness than memory subsets.

Each replicate PCR on the sorted subsets used about 0.2 ug DNA (around 30,000 T cell genomes). The table came from immunoSEQ multiplex PCR; TCRdb's copy has only in-frame clones and leaves some out. The data contain approximately 1,000,000 clones, more than 75% of them singletons. Germline V lookup: CDR1 MDHEN, CDR2 SYDVKM. V was shortened by 5 bases and J by 1 base, with 23 bases between the two germline ends. This CDR3 comprises 18 residues. Splitting of CD4+ cells produced CD45RA+ naive and CD45RA-negative memory subsets. Sequencing input: memory CD4+ T cells from PBMCs. The subset is: CD45RA-negative fraction. The rearrangement joins TRBV28 to TRBJ1-1; D perhaps matches TRBD1 (5 bases). The receptor was isolated from a man aged 18 to 29 in good health. Some clones in this sample may be carry-over from other donors' samples. The CDR3 coding sequence is TGTGCCAGCAGTCCTTCGACAGCAAGAAGGAAAAAGAACACTGAAGCTTTCTTT. Its translation is CASSPSTARRKKNTEAFF.